These 27 T cell receptor beta chains were all obtained from the same sample, sequenced in a study of cytomegalovirus exposure and HLA in healthy donors. This table comes from immunoSEQ multiplex PCR, and its TCRdb copy is limited to in-frame clones, with some not included. The sample records 100,000 to 150,000 clones, roughly 90% being singletons. Input material: PBMCs. The receptor source for this set is a woman between 18 and 29 years old in good health and CMV-seronegative.

The rearrangement uses TRBV28 and TRBJ1-2; 7 positions match TRBD1. Germline V gene data show CDR1 as MDHEN and CDR2 as SYDVKM. The CDR3 consists of 15 residues. The trim removed 5 bases at V and 0 bases at J, leaving 6 bases unmatched. The CDR3 loop reads CASSPQGTSNYGYTF. The CDR3 nucleotides read TGTGCCAGCAGTCCACAGGGGACATCTAACTATGGCTACACCTTC.

The chain has TRBV27 and TRBJ2-1; 8 bases align to TRBD2. J lost 9 bases, V lost 3 bases, and 4 bases had no gene match. Germline values: CDR1 MNHEY, CDR2 SMNVEV (reference sequence). The CDR3 sequence is 13 residues long. In DNA form, the CDR3 reads TGTGCCAGCAGTTTCCCGGGGGGGGGTGAGCAGTTCTTC. This codes for CASSFPGGGEQFF.

J is TRBJ2-3 and V is TRBV11-2; 13 positions agree with TRBD2. This CDR3 region has 16 residues. Germline CDR1 reads SGHAT; CDR2 reads FQNNGV. V gave up 5 bases and J gave up 4 bases; unmatched junction bases: 6. CDR3 DNA: TGTGCCAGCAGCCACAGACTAGCGGGGGGTGCAGATACGCAGTATTTT. Translated, it gives CASSHRLAGGADTQYF. The variable domain in full, completed from reference TRBV11-2 and TRBJ2-3, reads EAGVAQSPRYKIIEKRQSVAFWCNPISGHATLYWYQQILGQGPKLLIQFQNNGVVDDSQLPKDRFSAERLKGVDSTLKIQPAKLEDSAVYLCASSHRLAGGADTQYFGPGTRLTVL.

This clone was seen a few times. The gene calls are TRBV30 and TRBJ1-2; 11 bases fit TRBD1. The CDR3 contains 16 residues. V was pared by 2 bases and J by 6 bases, with 11 bases of the junction left unmatched. CDR1 and CDR2 from the germline V gene are GTSNPN and SVGIG (reference sequence). In DNA form, the CDR3 reads TGTGCCTGGAGTCCGGGACAGGGGGACTTTAGGAATGGCTACACCTTC. Translated: CAWSPGQGDFRNGYTF.

The J gene is TRBJ2-1, the V gene TRBV18; D not resolved. Germline loops: CDR1 KGHSH, CDR2 LQKENI. The V and J ends lost 1 base and 8 bases respectively, with 6 bases between them. This CDR3 has 12 residues. CDR3 DNA: TGTGCCAGCTCACCACATCATGATGAGCAGTTCTTC. As protein: CASSPHHDEQFF.

The genes are TRBV27 and TRBJ2-5, with 12 nucleotides matching TRBD2. V trimming: 7 bases; J trimming: 5 bases; junction bases outside the gene matches: 8. Germline loops: CDR1 MNHEY, CDR2 SMNVEV (reference sequence). The CDR3 has 15 residues. In DNA form, the CDR3 reads TGTGCCAGCAACCGACTAGCGGGAGTCAAGGAGACCCAGTACTTC. This encodes CASNRLAGVKETQYF.

This chain uses TRBV10-3 with TRBJ2-7; 8 positions agree with TRBD1. The CDR3 is 14 amino acids. CDR1 is ENHRY and CDR2 is SYGVKD in the germline V gene. The J segment lost 7 bases and the V segment lost 6 bases, leaving 11 bases of the junction unmatched. In DNA, the CDR3 is TGTGCCATCAGAGGAACAGGGGGTTCGTATGAGCAGTACTTC. It yields the protein CAIRGTGGSYEQYF.

The rearrangement links TRBV28 to TRBJ2-5; possibly TRBD1 for D (6 bases). The CDR3 contains 15 residues. The V gene's germline CDR1 is MDHEN and CDR2 SYDVKM. Trimming took 4 bases from V and 4 from J, leaving 16 bases between them. The CDR3 here is CASSSTRVGAETQYF. The DNA of the CDR3 is TGTGCCAGCAGTTCCACCCGTGTGGGGGCAGAGACCCAGTACTTC.

V usage is TRBV30 and J usage is TRBJ2-1, with TRBD2 as a possible D gene (6 bases). The length of the CDR3 is 13 residues. Germline V CDR1 and CDR2: GTSNPN, SVGIG (reference sequence). Trimming cost V 0 bases and J 11 bases, with 14 bases left between them. CDR3 sequence (DNA): TGTGCCTGGAGTGTAACCGCGGGGAGGAAGCAGTTCTTC. Protein product: CAWSVTAGRKQFF.

The chain recombines TRBV13 with TRBJ2-1; 10 bases are shared with TRBD1. From germline, CDR1 is PRHDT and CDR2 FYEKMQ (reference sequence). V shed 5 bases, J shed 3 bases, and the junction held 16 bases outside the gene matches. CDR3 length: 19 amino acids. In DNA, the CDR3 is TGTGCCAGCAGCCGCTCCGGGACAGGGGATCGGAACGGCTACAATGAGCAGTTCTTC. Translating it yields CASSRSGTGDRNGYNEQFF.

This rearrangement joins TRBV13 to TRBJ2-1, with TRBD2 matching over 11 bases. In germline, CDR1 is PRHDT, CDR2 FYEKMQ (reference sequence). J lost 5 bases, V lost 1 base, and 1 base had no gene match. This CDR3 has 15 residues. The chain's CDR3 is CASSLELAGDNEQFF. DNA of the CDR3: TGTGCCAGCAGCTTAGAACTAGCGGGAGACAATGAGCAGTTCTTC.

This clone occurred once. J is TRBJ1-5 and V is TRBV28; tentatively, D is TRBD1 (5 bases). Trimming left V 5 bases short and J 9 bases short, with 20 bases between. CDR3 length: 15 amino acids. Per germline, CDR1 MDHEN and CDR2 SYDVKM. The CDR3 is CASSPRGGSVGPQHF. In DNA form, the CDR3 reads TGTGCCAGCAGTCCAAGGGGAGGCTCCGTGGGGCCCCAGCATTTT.

In this sample, this clone turned up a few times. This chain connects TRBV5-1 to TRBJ2-3; TRBD2 agrees at 7 bases. Germline V CDR1 and CDR2: SGHRS, YFSETQ. The CDR3 sequence is 17 residues long. Trimming removed 4 bases from V and 1 base from J; junction bases left unmatched: 12. CDR3 in DNA: TGCGCCAGCAGCCCCCCCGGGACTACCAGGGGCACAGATACGCAGTATTTT. Translation: CASSPPGTTRGTDTQYF.

Here the CDR3 reads CASSLDGQGGYNEQFF. The CDR3 nucleotides are TGTGCCAGCAGCTTAGACGGACAGGGAGGCTACAATGAGCAGTTCTTC. The chain uses TRBV13 and TRBJ2-1, with 8 bases that match TRBD1. This CDR3 contains 16 residues. The germline V gene encodes CDR1 PRHDT and CDR2 FYEKMQ (reference sequence). Trimming at V came to 1 base and at J to 3 bases, leaving 5 bases not matched to a gene.

This chain connects TRBV5-8 to TRBJ1-2; 7 bases map to TRBD1. Germline V gene data show CDR1 as SGHTS and CDR2 as YDEGEE. The CDR3 runs to 13 residues. J lost 3 bases, V lost 4 bases, and 3 bases had no gene match. Here the CDR3 reads CASSQGGHYGYTF. Written as DNA, the CDR3 is TGTGCCAGCAGCCAAGGGGGCCACTATGGCTACACCTTC.

This sequence joins TRBV28 and TRBJ2-4; D possibly corresponds to TRBD2 (7 bases). Germline loops: CDR1 MDHEN, CDR2 SYDVKM. Trimming cost V 10 bases and J 4 bases, with 17 bases left between them. The CDR3 covers 14 residues. The CDR3 nucleotides are TGTGCCACCACATTGGGGGGGGCAAAAAACATTCAGTACTTC. Its translation is CATTLGGAKNIQYF. Full variable domain (outside the CDR3, taken from reference TRBV28 and TRBJ2-4): DVKVTQSSRYLVKRTGEKVFLECVQDMDHENMFWYRQDPGLGLRLIYFSYDVKMKEKGDIPEGYSVSREKKERFSLILESASTNQTSMYLCATTLGGAKNIQYFGAGTRLSVL.

The chain combines TRBV5-1 with TRBJ2-5, with D possibly being TRBD2 (7 bases). The V gene lost 4 bases and the J gene lost 1 base, with 17 bases spanning the gap. CDR1 is SGHRS and CDR2 is YFSETQ in the germline V gene. This CDR3 is 16 amino acids long. The CDR3 nucleotides read TGCGCCAGCAGCGCGGGGGACATCGTCGGCCAAGAGACCCAGTACTTC. It codes for CASSAGDIVGQETQYF.

The DNA for the CDR3 is TGTGCCAGCAGCTTGGCCGGGACAGGGGTTAACACCATATATTTT. Protein: CASSLAGTGVNTIYF. The J gene is TRBJ1-3, the V gene TRBV5-4; 10 bases fit TRBD1. V shed 0 bases and J 7 bases; nucleotides not matched to a gene: 4. The germline V gene has CDR1 SGHNT and CDR2 YYREEE (reference sequence). This CDR3 comprises 15 residues.

V gene TRBV6-6 combines with J gene TRBJ2-2, with 7 positions matching TRBD2. V dropped 2 bases and J dropped 6; count of bases not matched to a gene: 3. CDR1 MNHNY and CDR2 SVGAGI come from the germline V gene (reference sequence). The CDR3 totals 14 residues. CDR3 sequence reads: CASSYRGVAGELFF. DNA for the CDR3: TGTGCCAGCAGTTACCGGGGGGTTGCCGGGGAGCTGTTTTTT.

This clone appeared a single time. V gene TRBV4-3 combines with J gene TRBJ2-3; unclear D gene. Germline lookup yields CDR1 LGHNA and CDR2 YSLEER. The V and J ends lost 3 bases and 2 bases respectively, with 15 bases between them. The CDR3 contains 16 residues. CDR3 loop: CASSHTALLSTDTQYF. Here the CDR3 DNA reads TGCGCCAGCAGCCATACAGCCCTACTTTCCACAGATACGCAGTATTTT.

The genes are TRBV7-2 and TRBJ2-2, with TRBD2 as a possible D gene (6 bases). The CDR3 has 15 residues. With 3 bases removed from V and 2 bases from J, the gap between germline ends came to 10 bases. CDR1 is SGHTA and CDR2 is FQGNSA in the germline V gene. CDR3 region: CASSLTRPNTGELFF. CDR3 DNA: TGTGCCAGCAGCTTGACTAGGCCTAACACCGGGGAGCTGTTTTTT.

This clone was detected only once. The CDR3 protein is CASSIDEESTYGYTF. CDR3 coding DNA: TGTGCCAGTAGTATAGATGAGGAATCGACTTATGGCTACACCTTC. The J gene is TRBJ1-2, the V gene TRBV19; D gene uncertain. Germline V gene lookup returns CDR1 LNHDA and CDR2 SQIVND (reference sequence). V was trimmed by 0 bases and J by 5 bases, leaving 13 bases between them. The CDR3 runs to 15 residues.

V gene TRBV9 combines with J gene TRBJ1-2, with 7 nucleotides matching TRBD1. CDR3 length: 17 amino acids. With 3 bases clipped from V and 6 bases from J, the junction kept 17 bases outside the gene matches. CDR1 is SGDLS, CDR2 YYNGEE, per germline. CDR3 amino acids: CASSARPGGHTMNGYTF. CDR3 bases: TGTGCCAGCAGCGCTCGGCCAGGGGGACACACGATGAATGGCTACACCTTC.

The chain has TRBV5-4 and TRBJ1-2, with D perhaps matching TRBD1 (6 bases). This CDR3 has 15 residues. CDR1 and CDR2 from the germline V gene are SGHNT and YYREEE (reference sequence). Trimming took off 1 base at V and 4 bases at J, with 14 bases between the two ends. CDR3 coding DNA: TGTGCCAGCAGCTTGATGACAGGCGGAATCTATGGCTACACCTTC. This sequence encodes CASSLMTGGIYGYTF.

The CDR3 DNA reads TGTGCCAGCCAGATGACAGGGGGCTATGGCTACACCTTC. This encodes CASQMTGGYGYTF. The chain joins TRBV18 to TRBJ1-2, with 9 bases that match TRBD1. The CDR3 has 13 residues. CDR1 KGHSH and CDR2 LQKENI come from the germline V gene. V gave up 8 bases and J gave up 4 bases; unmatched junction bases: 5.

This rearrangement joins TRBV4-1 to TRBJ2-2; 7 nucleotides align to TRBD1. The CDR3 has 15 amino acids. Germline lookup yields CDR1 MGHRA and CDR2 YSYEKL. J lost 4 bases, V lost 5 bases, and 7 bases had no gene match. In nucleotides, the CDR3 is TGCGCCAGCAGCTTGGACAGGTCGTCCACCGGGGAGCTGTTTTTT. This gives the protein CASSLDRSSTGELFF.

The gene calls are TRBV10-1 and TRBJ1-5, with 8 positions matching TRBD1. CDR1 is WNHNN, CDR2 SYGVQD, per germline (reference sequence). CDR3 length equals 20 residues. With 4 bases clipped from V and 0 bases from J, the junction kept 17 bases outside the gene matches. The CDR3 DNA reads TGCGCCAGCAGTGGGCCTGGCGGGACAGGCCTTCTGAATAGCAATCAGCCCCAGCATTTT. Translation: CASSGPGGTGLLNSNQPQHF.